The next 8 T cell receptor beta chains were all read from a single sample in a study of CD8 T cells in Susac syndrome. Roughly 0.45 to 1 ug RNA was reverse transcribed with random hexamers. MiXCR was run by TCRdb on the immunoSEQ multiplex PCR reads, yielding one entry per CDR3 protein. Among about 170,000 distinct CDR3 sequences, around 95% were seen once, and the ten largest hold around 0.12%. The sample comprised CD4+ T cells from PBMCs. These receptors were taken from a human donor with Susac syndrome.

The genes are TRBV20-1 and TRBJ2-5, with D maybe TRBD2 (7 bases). The CDR3 contains 14 residues. Looked up from germline, CDR1 is DFQATT and CDR2 is SNEGSKA (reference sequence). V gave up 3 bases and J gave up 4 bases, with 15 bases separating them. The CDR3 DNA follows: TGCAGTGCTAGGATTCGGGGGGCTAGAGAGACCCAGTACTTC. As protein: CSARIRGARETQYF.

A note on this clonotype: A read error may produce the germline difference seen at one junction end. The chain joins TRBV4-3 to TRBJ2-7, with TRBD1 matching over 7 bases. The CDR3 sequence is 13 residues long. Per the germline V gene, CDR1 is LGHNA and CDR2 is YSLEER. Here the CDR3 DNA reads TGCGCCAGCAGCCTCTGGGGCGGAAAGGGACAGAGCTTC. It yields the protein CASSLWGGKGQSF.

The chain uses TRBV12-3 or TRBV12-4 and TRBJ2-2; tentatively, D is TRBD1 or TRBD2 (5 bases each). The CDR3 runs 14 residues. Between the trimmed V and J ends, which lost 3 bases and 0 bases, there was a span of 5 bases. The CDR3 bases are TGTGCCAGCAGTTTGGGGGCGAACACCGGGGAGCTGTTTTTT. Translated, it gives CASSLGANTGELFF.

The J gene is TRBJ1-3, the V gene TRBV4-2; possible D gene TRBD1, 5 bases. Trimming left V 0 bases short and J 4 bases short, with 13 bases between. CDR3 length equals 16 residues. The germline gives CDR1 LGHNA, CDR2 YNFKEQ. CDR3 loop: CASSQDVRGQGNTIYF. CDR3 coding DNA: TGTGCCAGCAGCCAAGATGTAAGGGGCCAAGGAAACACCATATATTTT.

This chain uses TRBV29-1 with TRBJ2-3; D uncertain. V lost 3 bases, J lost 6 bases, and 13 bases lay in between. Germline V gene lookup returns CDR1 SQVTM and CDR2 ANQGSEA. CDR3 length equals 13 residues. The CDR3 spells CSVDGGVSDTQYF. In DNA, the CDR3 is TGCAGCGTTGACGGTGGGGTTTCGGATACGCAGTATTTT.

J is TRBJ1-2 and V is TRBV5-8, with TRBD1 matching over 7 bases. The CDR3 is made up of 15 amino acids. CDR1 is SGHTS, CDR2 YDEGEE, per germline. The V gene end was trimmed by 4 bases and the J gene end by 0 bases; junction bases not matched to a gene: 6. The CDR3 nucleotides read TGTGCCAGCAGCCGGATCAGGGGGGCTAACTATGGCTACACCTTC. Translating it yields CASSRIRGANYGYTF.

The V and J genes are TRBV12-3 or TRBV12-4 and TRBJ2-3; D ambiguous. V was cut by 0 bases and J by 3 bases, with 4 bases left in between. CDR3 length equals 13 residues. The CDR3 DNA sequence: TGTGCCAGCAGTTTAGCGCGGACAGATACGCAGTATTTT. Translation gives CASSLARTDTQYF.

This clonotype was detected once. V usage is TRBV28 and J usage is TRBJ2-5, with D possibly TRBD2 on 6 matching bases. Germline V gene data show CDR1 as MDHEN and CDR2 as SYDVKM. The length of the CDR3 is 14 residues. The V gene lost 5 bases and the J gene lost 4 bases, with 14 bases spanning the gap. In DNA form, the CDR3 reads TGTGCCAGCAGTAAGGCGGGAAGGGTAGAGACCCAGTACTTC. It translates to CASSKAGRVETQYF. The full variable domain, completed using reference TRBV28 and TRBJ2-5, is DVKVTQSSRYLVKRTGEKVFLECVQDMDHENMFWYRQDPGLGLRLIYFSYDVKMKEKGDIPEGYSVSREKKERFSLILESASTNQTSMYLCASSKAGRVETQYFGPGTRLLVL.